This TCR beta chain comes out of a study of vaccination effects on CD4 cells after COVID-19. As regards this clone: Its target is unknown.

Isolating CD4+ T cells followed 9 to 10 days of culture. Participants got two doses of BNT162b2 or mRNA-1273 vaccine. Replacing half the medium with IL-2 medium was done on days 3 and 7. Deletions cut 0 bases from V and 2 bases from J, with 17 bases between. The CDR3 consists of 17 residues. Germline V gene sequence: CDR1 SGHRS, CDR2 YFSETQ. Here immunoSEQ multiplex PCR was the method, and the copy in TCRdb shows in-frame clones only, minus some. The repertoire holds tens of thousands of clones, with approximately 79% as singletons. The TCR comes from a human donor who received a COVID-19 vaccine. The rearrangement uses TRBV5-1 and TRBJ1-2, with D maybe TRBD1 (6 bases). The specimen was CD4+ T cells from PBMCs cultured without peptide, collected after COVID-19 vaccination. In nucleotides, the CDR3 is TGCGCCAGCAGCTTGGGGGGGCAGGGGTCGAGCAACTATGGCTACACCTTC. Protein: CASSLGGQGSSNYGYTF.